This T cell receptor (beta chain) was observed in a study of blood T cell repertoires in COVID-19. At the level of the study: The United States, Italy and Spain provided the acute and convalescent COVID-19 samples.

Data came from immunoSEQ multiplex PCR; TCRdb stores just in-frame clones and leaves some out. The sample has around 250,000 clones; roughly 84% are singletons. Germline V CDR1 and CDR2: MDHEN, SYDVKM. Trimming cost V 5 bases and J 6 bases, with 8 bases left between them. There are 11 residues in the CDR3. The sample comprised peripheral blood. The clonotype comes from a woman aged 40 to 55 who had recovered from COVID-19. This chain uses TRBV28 with TRBJ2-7; D uncertain. The CDR3 bases are TGTGCCAGCAGTACTCGAACCGAGCAGTACTTC. Translated: CASSTRTEQYF.